These 18 T cell receptor beta chains share one sample of origin, sequenced in a study of shared clonotypes between healthy human individuals. Repertoires were generated with immunoSEQ multiplex PCR, while TCRdb's copy carries only in-frame clones and drops some. This sample has 850,000 to 1,200,000 clones; about 76% occur once, and the top ten carry 1.4% to 1.5%. The sample taken for sequencing was memory CD4+ T cells sorted from blood. Subset reported: CD45RA-negative fraction. Source of these receptors: a man aged 18 to 29 in good health.

This clone was found once. This sample includes further DNA sequences coding for the same CDR3. This sequence joins TRBV9 and TRBJ2-5; 9 bases line up with TRBD2. From germline, CDR1 is SGDLS and CDR2 YYNGEE. The CDR3 totals 16 residues. With 0 bases clipped from V and 1 base from J, the junction kept 4 bases outside the gene matches. The CDR3 region is CASSVGSSGIQETQYF. In nucleotides, the CDR3 is TGTGCCAGCAGCGTAGGATCTAGCGGGATCCAAGAGACCCAGTACTTC.

This clone was observed a handful of times. This CDR3 is CSVDTGGGSGNTIYF. The CDR3 DNA sequence: TGCAGCGTTGACACAGGGGGCGGCTCTGGAAACACCATATATTTT. This sequence joins TRBV29-1 and TRBJ1-3; 9 positions match TRBD1. V was pared by 3 bases and J by 0 bases, with 3 bases of the junction left unmatched. CDR3 length: 15 amino acids. Germline assignment: CDR1 SQVTM and CDR2 ANQGSEA.

The rearrangement links TRBV7-2 to TRBJ2-6; no reliable D call. The CDR3 runs to 14 residues. V lost 5 bases, J lost 0 bases, and 5 bases lay in between. Germline CDR1 SGHTA, CDR2 FQGNSA. The CDR3 here is CASSIYSGANVLTF. CDR3 bases: TGTGCCAGCAGCATTTACTCTGGGGCCAACGTCCTGACTTTC.

This clone was recorded a few times. This chain joins TRBV6-6 and TRBJ2-3; D perhaps matches TRBD2 (5 bases). V was pared by 7 bases and J by 3 bases, with 17 bases between. The CDR3 spans 15 residues. Germline V gene lookup returns CDR1 MNHNY and CDR2 SVGAGI (reference sequence). The CDR3 here is CASTPGPTGTDTQYF. The CDR3 DNA follows: TGTGCCAGCACCCCGGGCCCGACGGGAACAGATACGCAGTATTTT.

The chain combines TRBV5-8 with TRBJ2-1; D remains ambiguous. V was pared by 1 base and J by 6 bases, with 2 bases between. The CDR3 has 11 residues. Germline V CDR1 and CDR2: SGHTS, YDEGEE. CDR3: CASSLSNEQFF. CDR3 DNA: TGTGCCAGCAGCTTGTCCAATGAGCAGTTCTTC.

The chain recombines TRBV5-6 with TRBJ1-6; 8 nucleotides agree with TRBD1. The germline gives CDR1 SGHDT, CDR2 YYEEEE. V gave up 2 bases and J gave up 10 bases; unmatched junction bases: 17. CDR3 length equals 18 residues. Written as DNA, the CDR3 is TGTGCCAGCAGCTTTTACGGGACAGGTCTCGTGCGGGGATCACCCCTCCACTTT. Its protein product is CASSFYGTGLVRGSPLHF.

This clone has a handful of counts. V is TRBV9 and J is TRBJ1-1; D not resolved. CDR1 SGDLS and CDR2 YYNGEE come from the germline V gene. The CDR3 has 13 amino acids. Between the trimmed V and J ends, which lost 4 bases and 4 bases, there was a span of 11 bases. This CDR3 is CASSLLSGTEAFF. The CDR3 region has the DNA TGTGCCAGCAGCCTCCTTTCGGGCACTGAAGCTTTCTTT.

This chain links TRBV18 with TRBJ1-1, with a possible D match to TRBD1 (5 bases). Germline loops: CDR1 KGHSH, CDR2 LQKENI. The CDR3 length is 15 residues. Trimming removed 3 bases at V and 1 base at J, with 12 bases between. The CDR3 nucleotides are TGTGCCAGCTCACCTGCGATGGGGGGGAACACTGAAGCTTTCTTT. It encodes CASSPAMGGNTEAFF.

In its sample, this clone was seen once. This CDR3 is also generated by other DNA sequences in the sample. As DNA, the CDR3 is TGTGCCAGCAGTTACTCATCCGGGCAGGCCTACGAGCAGTACTTC. Translating it yields CASSYSSGQAYEQYF. The genes are TRBV6-5 and TRBJ2-7; D is undetermined. The V end was cut by 0 bases, the J end by 2 bases, with 11 bases between. Germline loops: CDR1 MNHEY, CDR2 SVGAGI. This CDR3 comprises 15 residues.

Turning to this clone: This likely stems from a read error, as it lies one base from a far larger clone. V and J are TRBV5-6 and TRBJ2-3, with TRBD2 matching over 12 bases. V lost 4 bases, J lost 2 bases, and 5 bases stayed unmatched. The length of the CDR3 is 16 residues. Germline V gives CDR1 SGHDT, CDR2 YYEEEE. The CDR3 DNA reads TGTGCCAGCAGCCCCGGACTAGCGGGACCCACAGATACGCAGTATTTT. It specifies CASSPGLAGPTDTQYF.

V and J are TRBV7-9 and TRBJ1-2; D ambiguous. This CDR3 comprises 17 residues. V lost 2 bases and J 2 bases, leaving 18 bases between the germline ends. The germline gives CDR1 SEHNR, CDR2 FQNEAQ (reference sequence). CDR3 coding DNA: TGTGCCAGCAGCTTAACGACTACGACCTGGATAAACTATGGCTACACCTTC. Encoded protein: CASSLTTTTWINYGYTF. The entire variable domain, with the rest obtained from reference TRBV7-9 and TRBJ1-2, is as follows: DTGVSQNPRHKITKRGQNVTFRCDPISEHNRLYWYRQTLGQGPEFLTYFQNEAQLEKSRLLSDRFSAERPKGSFSTLEIQRTEQGDSAMYLCASSLTTTTWINYGYTFGSGTRLTVV.

The chain joins TRBV25-1 to TRBJ1-2, with a tentative D call TRBD1 (6 bases). Germline V gene lookup returns CDR1 MGHDK and CDR2 SYGVNS. The CDR3 consists of 13 residues. The V and J ends lost 0 bases and 8 bases respectively, with 10 bases between them. CDR3 amino acids: CASSEYKGEGYTF. In nucleotides, the CDR3 is TGTGCCAGCAGTGAATACAAGGGGGAAGGCTACACCTTC.

The genes are TRBV4-3 and TRBJ1-2; D remains ambiguous. Trimming removed 0 bases at V and 11 bases at J, with 16 bases between. The CDR3 sequence is 14 residues long. CDR1 LGHNA and CDR2 YSLEER come from the germline V gene. CDR3 nucleotides: TGCGCCAGCAGCCAAGAGAATAGCCAGTGGGGTTACACCTTC. Its translation: CASSQENSQWGYTF.

V and J are TRBV15 and TRBJ2-6; D ambiguous. Per the germline V gene, CDR1 is LNHNV and CDR2 is YYDKDF (reference sequence). Trimming removed 8 bases at V and 0 bases at J, with 14 bases between. CDR3 length equals 16 residues. The CDR3 region has the DNA TGTGCCACCCATCGTGACCGACCCTCTGGGGCCAACGTCCTGACTTTC. Amino acid sequence: CATHRDRPSGANVLTF.

The chain combines TRBV7-9 with TRBJ1-3; TRBD1 agrees at 7 bases. The CDR3 extends over 14 amino acids. Germline V lookup: CDR1 SEHNR, CDR2 FQNEAQ (reference sequence). V was pared by 4 bases and J by 6 bases, with 6 bases of the junction left unmatched. CDR3 in amino acids: CASSYDRVENTIYF. CDR3 DNA sequence: TGTGCCAGCAGCTACGACAGGGTTGAAAACACCATATATTTT.

This rearrangement joins TRBV30 to TRBJ2-1, with a weak D call TRBD1 (5 bases). This CDR3 has 15 residues. The germline CDR1 and CDR2 sequences are GTSNPN and SVGIG (reference sequence). Trimming removed 1 base from V and 3 bases from J, with 13 bases in between. The CDR3, as DNA: TGTGCCTGGAGTGAAGGGGTTACGAACTACAATGAGCAGTTCTTC. Its translation is CAWSEGVTNYNEQFF.

V gene TRBV6-4 combines with J gene TRBJ2-2; no clear D gene. Germline CDR1 and CDR2: MRHNA and SNTAGT. This CDR3 is built from 14 residues. Deletions cut 6 bases from V and 2 bases from J, with 10 bases between. This CDR3 reads CASSRADNTGELFF. CDR3 in DNA: TGTGCCAGCAGCCGGGCAGACAACACCGGGGAGCTGTTTTTT.

V usage is TRBV5-1 and J usage is TRBJ2-1; 10 bases map to TRBD2. V lost 0 bases and J lost 3; bases outside the gene matches: 9. This CDR3 spans 18 amino acids. Germline V gene sequence: CDR1 SGHRS, CDR2 YFSETQ. The CDR3 bases are TGCGCCAGCAGCTTGGCCCTCCTAGCGGGAGCGCTCTACAATGAGCAGTTCTTC. This sequence encodes CASSLALLAGALYNEQFF.